This is a list of T cell receptor beta chains from one sample in a study of lymphopenia after photon versus proton radiotherapy. Sequencing used immunoSEQ multiplex PCR; TCRdb keeps in-frame clones, though not all of them. Counted here are over 20,000 clones, roughly 90% occurring once; the ten biggest clones make up around 10%. The sequencing here drew on peripheral blood, taken from a patient treated with proton-based radiotherapy. Receptors originate from an elderly man with esophageal cancer. Each CDR3 is given without its conserved first and last residue.

>TRBV7-6|TRBJ2-7
ASSWSGRGGLDEQY
>TRBV5-1|TRBJ2-3
ASSLVPHTDTQY
>TRBV7-9|TRBJ1-4
ASSRGQGNEKLF
>TRBV5-6|TRBJ1-6
ASSGSYNSPLH
>TRBV19|TRBJ2-2
ASSTQTGTGELF
>TRBV7-8|TRBJ2-5
ASSAHRAAGQETQY
>TRBV6-5|TRBJ2-7
ASSLGPSYEQY
>TRBV25-1|TRBJ1-1
ASSDRGFRTEAF
>TRBV11-1|TRBJ1-2
ASSLSDGGTYGYT
>TRBV19|TRBJ1-2
ASSPGQGKTVNYGYT
>TRBV7-2|TRBJ2-3
ASSLAPDPSTDTQY
>TRBV2|TRBJ1-2
ASSERGYGYT
>TRBV2|TRBJ2-2
ASSGLRTAANTGELF
>TRBV5-1|TRBJ1-3
ASSLDLSGNTIY
>TRBV9|TRBJ2-7
ASSVAPTSPGWEQY
>TRBV7-9|TRBJ2-5
ASSFGLAGGETQY
>TRBV5-6|TRBJ1-6
ASSVTDFYNSPLH
>TRBV6-5|TRBJ2-7
ASSYSFGTGSYEQY